This T cell receptor beta chain is from a study of T cells in localized non-small cell lung cancer. The CDR3 has 15 residues. V lost 5 bases to trimming and J lost 1 base; unmatched junction nucleotides: 7. CDR1 LNHDA and CDR2 SQIVND come from the germline V gene (reference sequence). Clones were read by immunoSEQ multiplex PCR, and TCRdb kept only the in-frame ones, dropping some. Here the sample spans tens of thousands of clones, less than 90% being singletons. Specimen: peripheral blood, collected before any cancer treatment. V usage is TRBV19 and J usage is TRBJ1-2, with 7 nucleotides matching TRBD1. The TCR originated in a male donor aged 60 or older with stage I squamous cell lung carcinoma. The CDR3: CASSLGTALNYGYTF. The CDR3 DNA is TGTGCCAGTAGTCTTGGGACAGCCCTTAACTATGGCTACACCTTC.